This TCR beta chain was identified during a study of cytomegalovirus exposure and HLA in healthy donors. Whole-study context: There were fewer than 500 genotyped donors. Of these, roughly 86% fell in the genetic ancestry cluster associated with self-reported Caucasian donors.

Study findings and constraints: Sequencing depth across donors, presence/absence analyses assumed, was roughly uniform. The sole available immune exposure information was CMV serostatus.

Donors were nominally healthy when sampled, though unrecorded immune exposures were likely. Details on this clone: Its antigen is not identified.

This CDR3 is built from 13 residues. V lost 6 bases to trimming and J lost 6 bases, with 11 bases between them. The germline V gene has CDR1 KGHSH and CDR2 LQKENI. This PCR relied on a set of 60 Vbeta primers and 13 Jbeta primers. The protocol was immunoSEQ multiplex PCR, while the TCRdb copy is restricted to in-frame clones and leaves out a portion. Of about 62,000 clones in the sample, 70% to 75% were seen once. The sequence was collected from a woman aged 30 to 39 in good health and CMV-seronegative. The chain couples TRBV18 to TRBJ2-2; tentative D call: TRBD1 (5 bases). The specimen sequenced was PBMCs. CDR3 protein: CASSQGVPGELFF. CDR3 nucleotides: TGTGCCAGCTCCCAGGGTGTTCCCGGGGAGCTGTTTTTT.